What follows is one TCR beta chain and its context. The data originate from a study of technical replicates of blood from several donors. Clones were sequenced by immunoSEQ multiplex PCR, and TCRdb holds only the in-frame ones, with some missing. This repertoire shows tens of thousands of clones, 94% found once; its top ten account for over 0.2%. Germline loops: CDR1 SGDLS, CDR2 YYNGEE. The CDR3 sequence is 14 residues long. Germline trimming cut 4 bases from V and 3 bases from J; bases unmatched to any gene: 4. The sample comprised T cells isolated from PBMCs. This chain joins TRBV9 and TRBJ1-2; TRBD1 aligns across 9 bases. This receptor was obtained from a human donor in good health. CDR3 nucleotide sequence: TGTGCCAGCAGCTCACAGGGGGCGGACTATGGCTACACCTTC. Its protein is CASSSQGADYGYTF.